The rows below give T cell receptor beta chains drawn from one sample of a study of blood T cell repertoires in COVID-19. Using immunoSEQ multiplex PCR, the repertoire was profiled, and TCRdb retains in-frame clones only, with some absent. Found here are 250,000 to 350,000 clones, around 92% of them singletons; the top ten hold 6.4%. Sequences were obtained from peripheral blood. The receptors shown here come from a man between 18 and 29 years old who had recovered from COVID-19. Both conserved end residues are part of each CDR3. Fields, in order: clone size, V gene, D gene, J gene, CDR3 protein, CDR3 DNA. D genes are given only for firm matches. Some rows mark clone size as missing; the rest say once, few, many or name a class of expanded clone.

>NA|TRBV27|NA|TRBJ1-1
CASSLYSLGGMNTEAFF
TGTGCCAGCAGTTTATACAGTCTCGGGGGTATGAACACTGAAGCTTTCTTT
>few|TRBV5-4|TRBD1|TRBJ2-7
CASSLLGRGQTYEQYF
TGTGCCAGCAGCCTCCTAGGCAGGGGGCAGACCTACGAGCAGTACTTC
>NA|TRBV10-3|TRBD1|TRBJ2-1
CAIRGGTGNEQFF
TGTGCCATCAGAGGCGGGACAGGGAATGAGCAGTTCTTC
>NA|TRBV19|TRBD1|TRBJ1-4
CASSPRDRDEKLFF
TGTGCCAGTAGTCCCCGGGACAGGGACGAAAAACTGTTTTTT
>NA|TRBV4-3|TRBD2|TRBJ2-5
CASSQVRTSLAAQYF
TGCGCCAGCAGCCAAGTTAGGACTAGTCTGGCGGCCCAGTACTTC
>NA|TRBV5-1|TRBD1|TRBJ1-1
CASSLGRTGAVTEAFF
TGCGCCAGCAGCTTGGGAAGGACAGGGGCGGTCACTGAAGCTTTCTTT
>NA|TRBV6-5|NA|TRBJ1-5
CASSYGWQNNQPQHF
TGTGCCAGCAGTTACGGTTGGCAGAACAATCAGCCCCAGCATTTT
>NA|TRBV10-2|NA|TRBJ2-7
CASSEGHEQYF
TGCGCCAGCAGTGAGGGCCACGAGCAGTACTTC
>once|TRBV7-3|NA|TRBJ1-2
CASSSDSEGGYTF
TGTGCCAGCAGCTCGGACAGCGAGGGCGGCTACACCTTC
>NA|TRBV27|NA|TRBJ2-7
CASSLSQTYEQYF
TGTGCCAGCAGTTTATCCCAGACCTACGAGCAGTACTTC
>NA|TRBV6-4|NA|TRBJ2-5
CASSIHGEQETQYF
TGTGCCAGCAGTATCCACGGGGAGCAAGAGACCCAGTACTTC
>NA|TRBV5-1|TRBD1|TRBJ1-1
CASSFTGVMNTEAFF
TGCGCCAGCAGCTTCACAGGGGTCATGAACACTGAAGCTTTCTTT
>NA|TRBV6-5|NA|TRBJ1-1
CASSYSSGVETTEAFF
TGTGCCAGCAGTTACTCGTCAGGGGTTGAGACCACTGAAGCTTTCTTT
>NA|TRBV12-3/TRBV12-4|NA|TRBJ2-7
CASSFLQNDKQYF
TGTGCCAGCAGTTTCTTACAGAACGATAAGCAGTACTTC
>NA|TRBV20-1|NA|TRBJ1-5
CIDRRNQPQHF
TGCATTGACAGGCGCAATCAGCCCCAGCATTTT
>NA|TRBV19|NA|TRBJ2-3
CASSMEGGDTQYF
TGTGCCAGTAGTATGGAAGGCGGAGATACGCAGTATTTT
>NA|TRBV7-9|NA|TRBJ2-3
CASSPAGEDTQYF
TGTGCCAGCAGCCCCGCAGGGGAAGATACGCAGTATTTT
>NA|TRBV9|TRBD2|TRBJ2-1
CASSGRLAGRYNEQFF
TGTGCCAGCAGCGGACGACTAGCGGGGAGGTACAATGAGCAGTTCTTC
>NA|TRBV7-6|NA|TRBJ1-4
CASSEGGTGDEKLFF
TGTGCCAGCAGCGAGGGGGGGACGGGAGATGAAAAACTGTTTTTT
>NA|TRBV11-1|TRBD2|TRBJ2-7
CASSPAAGAPSYEQYF
TGTGCCAGCAGCCCAGCGGCGGGAGCCCCCTCCTACGAGCAGTACTTC
>NA|TRBV24-1|NA|TRBJ2-1
CATSDPGSSIGEQFF
TGTGCCACCAGTGATCCGGGTTCAAGCATAGGTGAGCAGTTCTTC
>NA|TRBV30|TRBD2|TRBJ2-1
CARGPSGSGQFF
TGTGCCCGGGGGCCTAGCGGGAGTGGTCAGTTCTTC
>NA|TRBV30|TRBD1|TRBJ1-4
CAFEGTVEKLFF
TGTGCCTTCGAGGGGACAGTTGAAAAACTGTTTTTT